Each of the 5 T cell receptor beta chains below was sequenced from the same sample in a study of blood T cell repertoires in COVID-19. The method was immunoSEQ multiplex PCR; TCRdb's version includes in-frame clones alone and lacks a portion of them. In the table there are 150,000 to 200,000 clones, 88% of which are singletons. Source material: peripheral blood. The receptors stem from a human donor in a cohort sampled during active COVID-19.

The chain recombines TRBV5-1 with TRBJ2-5; D is undetermined. The CDR3 spans 14 residues. Between the trimmed V and J ends, which lost 4 bases and 2 bases, there was a span of 12 bases. Germline-derived CDR1 and CDR2 are SGHRS and YFSETQ. The CDR3 spells CASSLQRGQETQYF. CDR3 DNA: TGCGCCAGCAGCCTGCAGCGCGGTCAAGAGACCCAGTACTTC.

This sequence joins TRBV29-1 and TRBJ2-5, with TRBD2 identical over 10 bases. The germline V gene has CDR1 SQVTM and CDR2 ANQGSEA. The ends lost 7 bases at V and 4 bases at J; junction bases unmatched: 9. CDR3 length equals 14 residues. The CDR3 DNA is TGCAGCGCCAGAGCGGGAGGGCCTGGAGAGACCCAGTACTTC. Translating it yields CSARAGGPGETQYF.

The gene calls are TRBV6-6 and TRBJ1-5, with a weak D call TRBD1 (5 bases). The germline gives CDR1 MNHNY, CDR2 SVGAGI (reference sequence). The V and J ends lost 9 bases and 0 bases respectively, with 6 bases between them. The CDR3 runs to 12 residues. In DNA, the CDR3 is TGTGCCAGTGGGGCTAGCAATCAGCCCCAGCATTTT. Its protein is CASGASNQPQHF.

The V and J genes are TRBV7-9 and TRBJ1-4; TRBD1 is a possible D gene (6 bases). The CDR3 contains 14 residues. The germline gives CDR1 SEHNR, CDR2 FQNEAQ (reference sequence). Trimming stripped 5 bases from V and 8 bases from J, with 15 bases between. The CDR3 sequence is CASSPWGQAEKLFF. The CDR3 nucleotides read TGTGCCAGCAGCCCCTGGGGGCAAGCCGAAAAACTGTTTTTT.

The CDR3 DNA reads as TGCAGCGGTGCACAGTTGGAAGATACGCAGTATTTT. It is translated as CSGAQLEDTQYF. J is TRBJ2-3 and V is TRBV29-1; the D is unclear. The length of the CDR3 is 12 residues. CDR1 is SQVTM and CDR2 is ANQGSEA in the germline V gene. V lost 7 bases and J lost 5, with 13 bases in between.